The next 8 T cell receptor beta chains were all read from a single sample in a study of lymphopenia after photon versus proton radiotherapy. Measured with immunoSEQ multiplex PCR; TCRdb has only the in-frame clones, and not every one. The sample consists of about 22,000 clones, roughly 91% of them appearing once. The specimen was peripheral blood, collected from a patient treated with proton-based radiotherapy. The origin of the receptors is a woman in her 70s with pancreatic cancer. Some clones in this sample may be carry-over from other donors' samples.

The chain joins TRBV4-1 to TRBJ2-1; D not certain. Germline-derived CDR1 and CDR2 are MGHRA and YSYEKL. The CDR3 spans 18 residues. The ends were cut back, 0 bases at V and 0 bases at J, with 15 bases in the middle. CDR3 nucleotides: TGCGCCAGCAGCCAAGATGTGGGCTCACCGAGCTCCTACAATGAGCAGTTCTTC. It translates to CASSQDVGSPSSYNEQFF.

J is TRBJ1-1 and V is TRBV7-9; D gene uncertain. Trimming removed 5 bases from V and 7 bases from J, with 8 bases in between. Germline V gene lookup returns CDR1 SEHNR and CDR2 FQNEAQ (reference sequence). This CDR3 region has 11 residues. The CDR3 region is CASSTIGEAFF. The CDR3 DNA follows: TGTGCCAGCAGCACCATCGGTGAAGCTTTCTTT.

The chain couples TRBV30 to TRBJ1-3, with D hard to call. The V gene lost 2 bases and the J gene lost 10 bases, with 9 bases spanning the gap. The CDR3 covers 11 residues. CDR1 is GTSNPN, CDR2 SVGIG, per germline (reference sequence). CDR3 sequence reads: CAWSRPVTIYF. The DNA of the CDR3 is TGTGCCTGGAGTAGACCGGTGACCATATATTTT.

The rearrangement links TRBV27 to TRBJ1-1; D call uncertain. The V gene lost 4 bases and the J gene lost 0 bases, with 12 bases spanning the gap. This CDR3 is built from 15 residues. From germline, CDR1 is MNHEY and CDR2 SMNVEV (reference sequence). The DNA for the CDR3 is TGTGCCAGCAGTTCAGGACCCCGAGTGAACACTGAAGCTTTCTTT. Residues: CASSSGPRVNTEAFF.

Details on this clone: Compared with germline, one end of the junction differs, possibly owing to a read error. The rearrangement joins TRBV29-1 to TRBJ1-1; D is undetermined. Germline CDR1 reads SQVTM; CDR2 reads ANQGSEA. The CDR3 extends over 8 amino acids. The CDR3 protein is CSVEDRGF. CDR3 nucleotides: TGCAGCGTTGAAGATCGCGGTTTT.

The chain couples TRBV7-9 to TRBJ2-1, with 8 positions matching TRBD2. The germline V gene has CDR1 SEHNR and CDR2 FQNEAQ (reference sequence). V shed 8 bases and J 4 bases; nucleotides not matched to a gene: 1. The CDR3 covers 12 residues. This CDR3 reads CASGTSYNEQFF. CDR3 nucleotide sequence: TGTGCCAGCGGGACTAGTTACAATGAGCAGTTCTTC. Filled out from reference TRBV7-9 and TRBJ2-1, the complete variable domain reads DTGVSQNPRHKITKRGQNVTFRCDPISEHNRLYWYRQTLGQGPEFLTYFQNEAQLEKSRLLSDRFSAERPKGSFSTLEIQRTEQGDSAMYLCASGTSYNEQFFGPGTRLTVL.

The chain carries TRBV13 and TRBJ2-3, with 7 bases that match TRBD1. J gave up 2 bases and V 4 bases, and 9 bases lay outside the gene matches. CDR3 length: 16 residues. CDR1 is PRHDT, CDR2 FYEKMQ, per germline (reference sequence). CDR3 region: CASSSVGRGPTDTQYF. The CDR3 nucleotides read TGTGCCAGCAGCTCAGTCGGAAGGGGGCCCACAGATACGCAGTATTTT.

This clone was seen only once. The chain carries TRBV28 and TRBJ2-3, with a possible D match to TRBD1 (6 bases). Germline V gives CDR1 MDHEN, CDR2 SYDVKM. This CDR3 contains 14 residues. V was trimmed by 6 bases and J by 2 bases, leaving 12 bases between them. The CDR3 DNA reads as TGTGCCAGCAGCCCACGACAGGACACAGATACGCAGTATTTT. Its translation: CASSPRQDTDTQYF.